This entry features one T cell receptor beta chain sequence. This clone was detected once. Its recognized antigen is unknown. No quality values exist for individual bases; no much larger clone is one base distant. The collaborating institutions used their own protocols to collect whole blood in K2EDTA tubes. Collaborator samples were shipped for TCRbeta analysis as frozen whole blood, isolated PBMCs, or DNA extracted from either sample type. The immunoSEQ Assay, a bias-controlled multiplex PCR, was used to amplify TCRbeta CDR3 regions from genomic DNA. The authors' analysis ran thus. Nucleated cell counts per sample were estimated from amplification of reference gene primers within the assay. To quantify the absolute abundance of each unique TCRbeta CDR3 rearrangement, sequence reads were collapsed and filtered. Productive Simpson clonality was computed per sample as the square root of Simpson's diversity index over productive rearrangements. What TCRdb holds here is the immuneACCESS table cut down to in-frame rearrangements. Part of the clones is not present; checked against another copy, under half of the missing clones reflect an unresolved V gene, and the others are unexplained. The DNA was the basis for D and trimming; V, J and clone size are from that table. This sample lists 56,000 or so clones; more than 75% were detected once. 25% to 30% of the sample goes to the ten largest clones.

Reading the germline V gene gives CDR1 SGHRS and CDR2 YFSETQ. V is cut by 0 bases and J by 8 bases, and the space between the germline ends is 9 bases. Inclusive of the bounding cysteine and phenylalanine, the CDR3 is 13 residues long. Just CDR3 DNA is preserved here, 39 bases in frame from base 1. This record comes from a study of blood T cell repertoires in COVID-19 (dated by TCRdb to about 2020). At the level of the whole study: The collaborator samples originated in the United States, Italy and Spain and spanned the acute and convalescent phases of COVID-19. The prospective study material was composed of cDNA or gDNA derived from T cells, B-cell-depleted T cells, or PBMCs. The dataset comprised deeply sampled blood TCRbeta repertoires from subjects exposed to, actively infected with, or recovered from COVID-19. The repertoires were made available in a free public database intended to serve as a resource for research on the immune response to SARS-CoV-2. Samples came from the ongoing ImmuneRACE study (first 160 participants) plus 1,254 subjects from 6 global collaborators. The sample metadata nearly always contained a de-identified subject ID, COVID-19 status, age in years and sex. Where available, HLA class I and class II types were taken from metadata supplied by the sample provider and were not determined by assay-based typing. Broad study findings and their caveats: The amount of clinical and demographic metadata varied by source and participant and was provided uncurated.

Material for sequencing was peripheral blood. The clonotype comes from a human donor in a cohort sampled during active COVID-19. The chain is assembled from TRBV5-1 and TRBJ1-5; a tentative D match to TRBD1 spans 5 bases. The CDR3 is CASSLDDSEPQHF. In nucleotide form, the sequence is TGCGCCAGCAGCTTGGACGACAGTGAGCCCCAGCATTTT.